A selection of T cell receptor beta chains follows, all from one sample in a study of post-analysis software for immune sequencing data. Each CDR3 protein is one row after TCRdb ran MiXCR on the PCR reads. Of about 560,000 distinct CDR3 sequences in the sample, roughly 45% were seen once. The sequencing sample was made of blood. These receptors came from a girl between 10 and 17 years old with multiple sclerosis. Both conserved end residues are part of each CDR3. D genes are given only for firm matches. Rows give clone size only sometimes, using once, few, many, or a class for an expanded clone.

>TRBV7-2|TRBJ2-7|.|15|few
TGTGCCAGCAGCTTAGTGGCTCACAGAGGTGACGAGCAGTACTTC
CASSLVAHRGDEQYF
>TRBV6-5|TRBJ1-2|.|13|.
TGTGCCAGCAGTTACACAGGGCCTTATGGCTACACCTTC
CASSYTGPYGYTF
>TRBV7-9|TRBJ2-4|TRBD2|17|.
TGTGCCAGCAGCGCAGGGTTAGCGGGACAAACAAGAAACATTCAGTACTTC
CASSAGLAGQTRNIQYF
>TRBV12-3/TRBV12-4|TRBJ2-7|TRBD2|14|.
TGTGTCAGCAGTTTAGCGGGAGGGAAATACGAGCAGTACTTC
CVSSLAGGKYEQYF
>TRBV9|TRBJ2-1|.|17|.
TGTGCCAGCAGCGAGGGGACACCCCCTTTCTACCTAAATGAGCAGTTCTTC
CASSEGTPPFYLNEQFF
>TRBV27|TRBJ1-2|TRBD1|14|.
TGTGCCAGCCGTCGGACAGGGTCCGGCTATGGCTACACCTTC
CASRRTGSGYGYTF
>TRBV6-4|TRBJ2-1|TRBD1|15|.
TGTGCCAGCAGTGAAGGAGACAGGGGATACAATGAGCAGTTCTTC
CASSEGDRGYNEQFF
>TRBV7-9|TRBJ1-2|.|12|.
TGTGCCAGCAGCTTAGACGGATACGGCCACACCTTC
CASSLDGYGHTF
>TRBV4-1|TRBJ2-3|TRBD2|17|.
TGCGCCAGCAGCCAAGGGACTAGCGGGAGGTTCACAGATACGCAGTATTTT
CASSQGTSGRFTDTQYF
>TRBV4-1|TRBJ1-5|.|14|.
TGCGCCAGCAGCGCTAAGTTGGGCAATCAGCCCCAGCATTTT
CASSAKLGNQPQHF
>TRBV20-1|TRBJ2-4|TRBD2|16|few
TGCAGTGCCAACTCGGGGACTAGCGGGAGTAAAGACATTCAGTACTTC
CSANSGTSGSKDIQYF
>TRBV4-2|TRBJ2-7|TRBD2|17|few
TGTGCCAGCAGCCAAGAAGTCCTAGCGGGTCTCAGCTACGAGCAGTACTTC
CASSQEVLAGLSYEQYF
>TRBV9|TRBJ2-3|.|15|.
TGTGCCAGCAGCGTAAGTCCCCTAGGCACAGATACGCAGTATTTT
CASSVSPLGTDTQYF
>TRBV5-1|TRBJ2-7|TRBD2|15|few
TGCGCCAGTCATAGCGGGGGGCCAAGCTCCTACGAGCAGTACTTC
CASHSGGPSSYEQYF
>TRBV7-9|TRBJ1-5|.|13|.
TGTGCCAGCAGCCCCTTGGAGGGGCAGCCCCAGCATTTT
CASSPLEGQPQHF
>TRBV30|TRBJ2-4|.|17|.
TGTGCCTGGAGTGTTCGCTCGAGGGTACTAGCCAAAAACATTCAGTACTTC
CAWSVRSRVLAKNIQYF
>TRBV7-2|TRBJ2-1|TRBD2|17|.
TGTGCCAGCAGCTTAGACTCGAGCGGGAGCTCCTACAATGAGCAGTTCTTC
CASSLDSSGSSYNEQFF
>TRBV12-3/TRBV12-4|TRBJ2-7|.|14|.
TGTGCCTGCAGTTTAAGAGTCCAAACCTACGAGCAGTACTTC
CACSLRVQTYEQYF
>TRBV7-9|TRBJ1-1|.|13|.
TGTGCCAGCAGTCAGGACACGAACACTGAAGCTTTCTTT
CASSQDTNTEAFF
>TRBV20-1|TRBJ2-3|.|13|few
TGCAGTGCTAGAGCCTCCAGCACAGATACGCAGTATTTT
CSARASSTDTQYF
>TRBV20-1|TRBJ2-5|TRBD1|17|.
TGCAGTGCTACGACAGGGGGCGCAATTAGCGGGGTAGAGACCCAGTACTTC
CSATTGGAISGVETQYF
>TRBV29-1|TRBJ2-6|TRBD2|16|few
TGCAGCGTTGGGGCTAGCGGAAGCTCTGGGGCCAACGTCCTGACTTTC
CSVGASGSSGANVLTF
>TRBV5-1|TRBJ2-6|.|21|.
TGCGCCAGCAGCTTGGACCAACTAAGACCCCGACCTATCTCTGGGGCCAACGTCCCGACTTTC
CASSLDQLRPRPISGANVPTF
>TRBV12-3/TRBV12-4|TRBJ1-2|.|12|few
TGTGCCAGCAGTACGAGACGAGGTGGCTACACCTTC
CASSTRRGGYTF
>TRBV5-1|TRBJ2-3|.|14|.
TGCGCCAGCAGCTCGAACAGGTTAGCGGATACGCAGTATTTT
CASSSNRLADTQYF
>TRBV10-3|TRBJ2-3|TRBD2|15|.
TGTGCCATCAGTGAGGGCGGGAGCGGCACAGATACGCAGTATTTT
CAISEGGSGTDTQYF
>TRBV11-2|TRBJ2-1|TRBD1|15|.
TGTGCCAGCAGCTTATTCAGGGGGCTTTTTGATGAGCAGTTCTTC
CASSLFRGLFDEQFF